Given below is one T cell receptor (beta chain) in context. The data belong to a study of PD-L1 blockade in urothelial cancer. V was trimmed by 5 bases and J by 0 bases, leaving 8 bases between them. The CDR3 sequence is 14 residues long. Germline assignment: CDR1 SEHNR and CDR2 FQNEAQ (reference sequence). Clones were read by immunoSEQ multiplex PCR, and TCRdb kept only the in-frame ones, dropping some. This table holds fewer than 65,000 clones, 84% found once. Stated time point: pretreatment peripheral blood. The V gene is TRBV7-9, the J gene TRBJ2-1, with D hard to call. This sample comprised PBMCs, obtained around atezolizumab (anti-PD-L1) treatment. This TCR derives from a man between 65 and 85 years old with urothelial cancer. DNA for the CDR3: TGTGCCAGCAGCCGACTCAACTCCTACAATGAGCAGTTCTTC. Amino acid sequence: CASSRLNSYNEQFF.